A selection of T cell receptor beta chains follows, all from one sample in a study of healthy donors' naive CD4 and CD8 T cells. TCRdb called the reads again in MiXCR, with one record for every CDR3 protein. The table has 150,000 to 200,000 distinct CDR3 sequences, about 76% seen once; the top ten hold less than 2.5%. The sample consisted of naive CD4+ and CD8+ T cells sorted from blood, pooled from several donors. These receptors all stem from a pool of human donors in good health; the sample pools cells from several healthy donors. Each CDR3 is given with its conserved first and last residue. A D gene is named only where the DNA matches it firmly. Not every row has a clone size; where given, it reads once, few, many or a size class.

TRBJ2-3 | TRBV19 | NA | NA | TGTGCCAGTAGTATAGATCTAGGGCGCACAGATACGCAGTATTTT | CASSIDLGRTDTQYF
TRBJ2-3 | TRBV10-3 | NA | NA | TGTGCCATCAGTGAGTCGGTGCTCCGGAATACGCAGTATTTT | CAISESVLRNTQYF
TRBJ2-7 | TRBV27 | NA | NA | TGTGCCAGCAGTTCCACACCCTACTACGAGCAGTACTTC | CASSSTPYYEQYF
TRBJ2-7 | TRBV4-1 | TRBD1 | NA | TGCGCCAGCAGCCAAGATCAGGGGGACGCCTACGAGCAGTACTTC | CASSQDQGDAYEQYF
TRBJ2-1 | TRBV20-1 | NA | NA | TGCAGTCCCCAGGGGTTTCGATCCTACAATGAGCAGTTCTTC | CSPQGFRSYNEQFF
TRBJ2-7 | TRBV14 | NA | NA | TGTGCCAGCAGCCAAAGAGTTTACGAGCAGTACTTC | CASSQRVYEQYF
TRBJ2-7 | TRBV5-1 | NA | few | TGCGCCAGCAGCTCTGGGACCCTCAAGGGCGAGCAGTACTTC | CASSSGTLKGEQYF
TRBJ2-7 | TRBV19 | NA | NA | TGTGCCAGTAGTATATGGGGTACGGCCTACGAGCAGTACTTC | CASSIWGTAYEQYF
TRBJ2-7 | TRBV6-5 | TRBD2 | NA | TGTGCCAGCAGTTACTCGCGCGGGAGCCCCAACTACGAGCAGTACTTC | CASSYSRGSPNYEQYF
TRBJ1-1 | TRBV6-5 | TRBD1 | NA | TGTGCCATCAGCGGGACAGACACTGAGGCTTTCTTT | CAISGTDTEAFF
TRBJ1-2 | TRBV15 | NA | NA | TGTGCCACCAGCAGAGATCGGCATTCCAGGGTCCCCTATGGCTACACCTTC | CATSRDRHSRVPYGYTF
TRBJ2-1 | TRBV29-1 | NA | NA | TGCAGCGTTGAAATGAAACTAGCCGTGGGTGAGCAGTTCTTC | CSVEMKLAVGEQFF
TRBJ1-1 | TRBV29-1 | NA | NA | TGCAGCGGGGTCGGAGCTTTCTTT | CSGVGAFF
TRBJ2-7 | TRBV18 | NA | NA | TGTGCCAGCTCCCGCCGGGACACGATATACGAGCAGTACTTC | CASSRRDTIYEQYF
TRBJ1-1 | TRBV19 | NA | few | TGTGCCAGTAGTCTGAAGGGTGGAAACACTGAAGCTTTCTTT | CASSLKGGNTEAFF
TRBJ1-1 | TRBV27 | NA | NA | TGTGCCAGCAGTTTATTCAGACAGCCGAACACTGAAGCTTTCTTT | CASSLFRQPNTEAFF
TRBJ2-2 | TRBV5-1 | NA | NA | TGTGCCAGCAGCCGTTATCCTGGGGAAAGCGGCGGGGAGCTGTTTTTT | CASSRYPGESGGELFF
TRBJ2-1 | TRBV5-6 | NA | NA | TGTGCCAGCAGTCTCGGACCGGAATCCAATGAGCAGTTCTTC | CASSLGPESNEQFF
TRBJ2-5 | TRBV27 | TRBD1 | NA | TGTGCCAGCAGTTCTACAGGGGGCGAAGAGACCCAGTACTTC | CASSSTGGEETQYF
TRBJ2-5 | TRBV6-5 | TRBD2 | NA | TGTGCCAGCAGTTCGGGACTAGCAGAGACCCAGTACTTC | CASSSGLAETQYF
TRBJ1-1 | TRBV29-1 | NA | NA | TGCAGCGTCCGGCCCGGGGCTGAAGCTTTCTTT | CSVRPGAEAFF
TRBJ1-4 | TRBV11-1 | NA | NA | TGTGCCAGCAGCTTAGCGGCGGGAGGAGATGGAAAACTGTTTTTT | CASSLAAGGDGKLFF
TRBJ2-5 | TRBV4-3 | NA | NA | TGCGCCAGCAGCCAAGAGGGAGGTTACCAAGAGACCCAGTACTTC | CASSQEGGYQETQYF
TRBJ2-7 | TRBV20-1 | TRBD2 | NA | TGCAGTGCTAGAGAAGGGCTCAGTCTAGCGGGAGGCCCCTACGAGCAGTACTTC | CSAREGLSLAGGPYEQYF
TRBJ2-7 | TRBV7-9 | NA | NA | TGTGCCAGCAGCTTAGTGGGTCAGGGTTACGAGCAGTACTTC | CASSLVGQGYEQYF
TRBJ2-3 | TRBV7-9 | NA | once | TGTGCCAGCAGCTTAGTGCGGGGAGGCCGGGGAAACACAGATACGCAGTATTTT | CASSLVRGGRGNTDTQYF
TRBJ2-1 | TRBV11-2 | NA | NA | TGTGCCAGCAGCTTCGCCGGGACGTCATACAATGAGCAGTTCTTC | CASSFAGTSYNEQFF
TRBJ2-1 | TRBV5-4 | TRBD2 | NA | TGTGCCAGCAGCTTGATAGGTAGCGGGGGGGCCTACAATGAGCAGTTCTTC | CASSLIGSGGAYNEQFF
TRBJ2-5 | TRBV11-3 | TRBD1 | once | TGTGCCAGCAGCCTACAGGGGGTCCTGGGTGAGACCCAGTACTTC | CASSLQGVLGETQYF
TRBJ2-7 | TRBV5-6 | NA | NA | TGTGCCAGCAGCTTTTCACCGTCCCGGCCGGACGAGCAGTACTTC | CASSFSPSRPDEQYF
TRBJ2-7 | TRBV29-1 | NA | few | TGCAGCGTTGTGGCTAGCGTGGGCTACGAGCAGTACTTC | CSVVASVGYEQYF
TRBJ1-5 | TRBV19 | NA | few | TGTGCCAGTACCATGTCGTATTCTTCGCCCTTCAATCAGCCCCAGCATTTT | CASTMSYSSPFNQPQHF
TRBJ2-1 | TRBV14 | TRBD2 | few | TGTGCCAGCAGCTCTCTAGCGGGATCCGCGGGTGAGCAGTTCTTC | CASSSLAGSAGEQFF
TRBJ2-7 | TRBV10-3 | NA | NA | TGTGCCATCAGTGAGTCGACCCACGAGCAGTACTTC | CAISESTHEQYF
TRBJ1-2 | TRBV12-3/TRBV12-4 | TRBD1 | NA | TGTGCCAGCAGTCAACTAGACAGGGTAAACTATGGCTACACCTTC | CASSQLDRVNYGYTF
TRBJ2-7 | TRBV4-2 | NA | NA | TGTGCCAGCAGCCACCTGGGACTGCCCTACGAGCGGTACTTC | CASSHLGLPYERYF
TRBJ2-1 | TRBV5-5 | NA | NA | TGTGCCAGCCGGATAGATGAGCAGTTCTTC | CASRIDEQFF
TRBJ1-2 | TRBV4-1 | TRBD1 | NA | TGCGCCAGCAGCCGCGGGACAGCTTACTATGGCTACACCTTC | CASSRGTAYYGYTF
TRBJ2-5 | TRBV29-1 | NA | NA | TGCAGCGCCAAACTCTCTGGGACCCAGTACTTC | CSAKLSGTQYF
TRBJ1-2 | TRBV19 | TRBD1 | NA | TGTGCCAGTAACCGGGACAGTGGCAACTATGGCTACACCTTC | CASNRDSGNYGYTF
TRBJ1-1 | TRBV19 | NA | NA | TGTGCCAGTACCCTTTATCTTAACACTGAAGCTTTCTTT | CASTLYLNTEAFF